This TCR beta chain is drawn from a study of blood T cells in healthy people across ages. Primers used in a second PCR of about 7 to 11 cycles were a sample-barcoded 5' primer and a J-beta primer mix. Individual samples furnished no less than 2.5 million CDR3-containing paired-end reads apiece. TCRdb analysed the 5' RACE reads with MiXCR anew, one entry per CDR3 protein. The sample has fewer than 1,000,000 distinct CDR3 sequences, 40% to 50% seen once; the top ten hold roughly a fifth. CDR1 is SGHRS and CDR2 is YFSETQ in the germline V gene. The CDR3 consists of 15 residues. The trim removed 0 bases at V and 8 bases at J, leaving 4 bases unmatched. The sample, roughly 9.5 milliliters of peripheral blood, was drawn from each donor.

The chain has TRBV5-1 and TRBJ2-1, with 11 nucleotides matching TRBD1. This TCR was sampled from a man aged 55-75 years in good health. The sequencing input was blood. CDR3 DNA: TGCGCCAGCAGCTTGGGGACAGGGGGCATCGATGAGCAGTTCTTC. Protein product: CASSLGTGGIDEQFF.